A single sample gave rise to the 14 T cell receptor beta chains below, sequenced in a study of cytomegalovirus exposure and HLA in healthy donors. Amplification used 60 Vbeta primers and 13 Jbeta primers. Only in-frame clones appear in the TCRdb table, and some are missing; sequencing was by immunoSEQ multiplex PCR. The sample lists fewer than 250,000 clones, roughly three quarters seen once, with 1.6% in the top ten. Source material: PBMCs. All receptors derive from a woman between 45 and 65 years old in good health and CMV-seronegative.

The chain has TRBV6-1 and TRBJ1-5; D not resolved. The CDR3 is made up of 13 amino acids. The germline V gene encodes CDR1 MNHNS and CDR2 SASEGT. Trimming shortened V by 5 bases and J by 5 bases, and 10 bases separated the two germline ends. For the CDR3, the DNA is TGTGCCAGCAGTAGGACTAGACATCAGCCCCAGCATTTT. Encoded protein: CASSRTRHQPQHF.

This chain uses TRBV27 with TRBJ1-1; 7 positions agree with TRBD1. Unmatched junction bases numbered 9, after V lost 5 bases and J lost 3 bases. The CDR3 covers 15 residues. Germline CDR1 reads MNHEY; CDR2 reads SMNVEV (reference sequence). CDR3: CASSPWTGVDTEAFF. CDR3 nucleotides: TGTGCCAGCAGTCCCTGGACAGGAGTTGACACTGAAGCTTTCTTT.

The rearrangement links TRBV7-8 to TRBJ2-7; TRBD1 aligns across 7 bases. V shed 5 bases and J 1 base; nucleotides not matched to a gene: 8. The CDR3 totals 15 residues. Germline V gene lookup returns CDR1 SGHVS and CDR2 FQNEAQ. CDR3 DNA sequence: TGTGCCAGCAGCCCGAGGACAGGTTCTTCCTACGAGCAGTACTTC. Translated: CASSPRTGSSYEQYF.

V gene TRBV28 combines with J gene TRBJ1-4; TRBD1 is a possible D gene (6 bases). The length of the CDR3 is 12 residues. Trimming shortened V by 6 bases and J by 8 bases, and 10 bases separated the two germline ends. Germline V gene lookup returns CDR1 MDHEN and CDR2 SYDVKM. This chain's CDR3 is CASSNRGEKLFF. As DNA, the CDR3 is TGTGCCAGCAGCAATAGGGGGGAAAAACTGTTTTTT.

The V and J genes are TRBV7-2 and TRBJ2-5, with D unclear. CDR1 SGHTA and CDR2 FQGNSA come from the germline V gene. Trimming stripped 5 bases from V and 0 bases from J, with 13 bases between. The CDR3 loop spans 15 amino acids. The CDR3, as DNA: TGTGCCAGCAGCCGCGACGGGTCTTACCAAGAGACCCAGTACTTC. Its translation: CASSRDGSYQETQYF.

The V call is TRBV2, the J call TRBJ1-1; no clear D. The CDR3 runs 12 residues. Deletions cut 5 bases from V and 5 bases from J, with 9 bases between. Germline V gene lookup returns CDR1 SNHLY and CDR2 FYNNEI. CDR3 amino acids: CASSLGETEAFF. Written as DNA, the CDR3 is TGTGCCAGCAGTTTGGGCGAGACTGAAGCTTTCTTT.

The chain joins TRBV5-1 to TRBJ1-1, with TRBD1 matching 7 bases. Unmatched junction bases numbered 14, after V lost 0 bases and J lost 0 bases. Germline CDR1 reads SGHRS; CDR2 reads YFSETQ. The CDR3 has 19 residues. DNA of the CDR3: TGCGCCAGCAGCTTGGCCCTCGGGACAGCTAATCGCATGAACACTGAAGCTTTCTTT. The encoded protein is CASSLALGTANRMNTEAFF.

This rearrangement joins TRBV25-1 to TRBJ1-2, with D perhaps matching TRBD1 (5 bases). This CDR3 has 13 amino acids. Between the trimmed V and J ends, which lost 8 bases and 4 bases, there was a span of 14 bases. Germline CDR1 reads MGHDK; CDR2 reads SYGVNS. DNA of the CDR3: TGTGCCAGCTCCGGAGGGGCCAGCTATGGCTACACCTTC. It translates to CASSGGASYGYTF.

The rearrangement links TRBV7-2 to TRBJ2-3; D is uncertain. The V end was cut by 5 bases, the J end by 0 bases, with 18 bases between. CDR3 length: 17 residues. CDR1 SGHTA and CDR2 FQGNSA come from the germline V gene. The CDR3 loop reads CASSPANRRGSTDTQYF. The CDR3 coding sequence is TGTGCCAGCAGCCCCGCAAATCGTAGAGGTAGCACAGATACGCAGTATTTT.

The chain carries TRBV4-1 and TRBJ2-3; tentative D call: TRBD1 (5 bases). The CDR3 runs to 16 residues. Trimming left V 0 bases short and J 0 bases short, with 10 bases between. Germline lookup yields CDR1 MGHRA and CDR2 YSYEKL. CDR3 bases: TGCGCCAGCAGCCAAGATCAGGGTCAGAGCACAGATACGCAGTATTTT. It specifies CASSQDQGQSTDTQYF.

The V and J genes are TRBV5-1 and TRBJ2-7; D possibly corresponds to TRBD1 (6 bases). This CDR3 has 14 amino acids. The V gene's germline CDR1 is SGHRS and CDR2 YFSETQ. Trimming pared 4 bases from V and 2 bases from J, leaving 13 bases between. The chain's CDR3 is CASSTDAGAYEQYF. The CDR3 DNA sequence: TGCGCCAGCAGCACGGATGCAGGGGCCTACGAGCAGTACTTC.

V usage is TRBV11-2 and J usage is TRBJ2-1; tentative D call: TRBD2 (5 bases). The V and J ends lost 1 base and 14 bases respectively, with 9 bases between them. CDR1 is SGHAT and CDR2 is FQNNGV in the germline V gene. The CDR3 runs to 11 residues. CDR3 DNA sequence: TGTGCCAGCAGCTTAGGAGGGTGGAAGTTCTTC. It codes for CASSLGGWKFF.

Only one count was recorded for this clone. This sequence joins TRBV6-7 and TRBJ1-2; D unclear. TRBV6-7 is annotated as an ORF whose role is uncertain. The CDR3 contains 14 residues. Deletions cut 5 bases from V and 0 bases from J, with 10 bases between. CDR3 in amino acids: CASSPGLTNYGYTF. In nucleotides, the CDR3 is TGTGCCAGCAGTCCAGGTCTTACTAACTATGGCTACACCTTC.

V usage is TRBV7-9 and J usage is TRBJ2-3; 9 nucleotides match TRBD1. The CDR3 runs 15 residues. J was trimmed by 5 bases and V by 1 base; bases with no gene match: 4. Germline loops: CDR1 SEHNR, CDR2 FQNEAQ (reference sequence). The CDR3 DNA reads as TGTGCCAGCAGCTTAGGGGACAGGGTGAAAGATACGCAGTATTTT. It codes for CASSLGDRVKDTQYF.